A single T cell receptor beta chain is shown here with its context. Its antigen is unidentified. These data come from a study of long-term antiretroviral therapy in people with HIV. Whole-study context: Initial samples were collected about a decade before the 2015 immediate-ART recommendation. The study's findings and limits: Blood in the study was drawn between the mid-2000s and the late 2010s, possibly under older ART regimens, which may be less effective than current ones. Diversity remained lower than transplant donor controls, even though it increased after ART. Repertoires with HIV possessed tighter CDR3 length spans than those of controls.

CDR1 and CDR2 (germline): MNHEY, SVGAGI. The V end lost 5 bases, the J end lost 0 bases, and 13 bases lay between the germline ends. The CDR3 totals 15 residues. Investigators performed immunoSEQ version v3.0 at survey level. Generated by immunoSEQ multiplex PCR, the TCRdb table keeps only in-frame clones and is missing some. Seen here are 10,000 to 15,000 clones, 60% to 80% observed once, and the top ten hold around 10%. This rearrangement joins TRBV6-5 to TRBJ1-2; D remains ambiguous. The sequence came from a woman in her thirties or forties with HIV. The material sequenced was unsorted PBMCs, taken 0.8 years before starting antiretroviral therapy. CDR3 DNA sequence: TGTGCCAGCAGTCCTGGACGGGGAGCTAACTATGGCTACACCTTC. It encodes CASSPGRGANYGYTF.